The 14 T cell receptor beta chains below come from one sample, sequenced in a study of CD8+CD57+ T cells in acquired aplastic anemia. TCR beta VDJ and CDR3 profiles were obtained from a genomic DNA template. TCRdb independently ran MiXCR on the reads; one entry per CDR3 protein. This sample carries under 200,000 distinct CDR3 sequences, 55% to 70% of them seen once, and the ten largest clones take around 46%. Specimen: sorted CD4+, CD8+, or CD8+CD57+ T cells (not recorded which) from PBMCs. The receptors originated from a human donor with severe aplastic anemia or a healthy control (not recorded which).

The chain joins TRBV20-1 to TRBJ1-5; D uncertain. Germline loops: CDR1 DFQATT, CDR2 SNEGSKA (reference sequence). This CDR3 has 14 amino acids. The V gene lost 2 bases and the J gene lost 4 bases, with 12 bases spanning the gap. The CDR3 loop reads CSARQAGPNQPQHF. The CDR3 bases are TGCAGTGCTAGACAGGCGGGTCCTAATCAGCCCCAGCATTTT.

Regarding this clonotype: A much larger clone differs by one base, so this may be a read error. The chain uses TRBV12-3 or TRBV12-4 and TRBJ2-1; D is unclear. V was trimmed by 11 bases and J by 5 bases, leaving 10 bases between them. This CDR3 is 11 amino acids long. Here the CDR3 reads CAGKVHNEQFF. CDR3 nucleotides: TGTGCCGGCAAGGTCCACAATGAGCAGTTCTTC.

This clonotype was seen a few times. J is TRBJ2-5 and V is TRBV28; D may be TRBD2 (5 bases). The CDR3 has 13 amino acids. From germline, CDR1 is MDHEN and CDR2 SYDVKM. V lost 4 bases to trimming and J lost 1 base, with 7 bases between them. CDR3 amino acids: CASSWRSQETQYF. The CDR3 nucleotides are TGTGCCAGCAGTTGGAGGAGCCAAGAGACCCAGTACTTC.

This chain links TRBV7-9 with TRBJ2-7, with 7 bases matching TRBD2. The CDR3 is 14 amino acids. CDR1 is SEHNR, CDR2 FQNEAQ, per germline (reference sequence). J gave up 4 bases and V 1 base, and 4 bases lay outside the gene matches. The CDR3 DNA follows: TGTGCCAGCAGCTTAGATTCGGGGGGTTACGAGCAGTACTTC. This gives the protein CASSLDSGGYEQYF. The variable domain in full, with the rest retrieved from reference TRBV7-9 and TRBJ2-7, is DTGVSQNPRHKITKRGQNVTFRCDPISEHNRLYWYRQTLGQGPEFLTYFQNEAQLEKSRLLSDRFSAERPKGSFSTLEIQRTEQGDSAMYLCASSLDSGGYEQYFGPGTRLTVT.

CDR3 nucleotides: TGCAGCGTTGAAGATTGGAAGACTAGCGGGAGCGATACGCAGTATTTT. It translates to CSVEDWKTSGSDTQYF. The chain carries TRBV29-1 and TRBJ2-3, with 12 nucleotides matching TRBD2. CDR3 size: 16 residues. V shed 0 bases, J shed 6 bases, and the junction held 7 bases outside the gene matches. Germline assignment: CDR1 SQVTM and CDR2 ANQGSEA.

The chain has TRBV20-1 and TRBJ1-5, with D possibly TRBD1 on 5 matching bases. V was shortened by 1 base and J by 6 bases, with 16 bases between the two germline ends. From germline, CDR1 is DFQATT and CDR2 SNEGSKA (reference sequence). The CDR3 covers 15 residues. CDR3 sequence: CSARVSGRDVQPQHF. The CDR3 DNA follows: TGCAGTGCTAGAGTGTCAGGGAGGGACGTTCAGCCCCAGCATTTT.

A few counts support this clonotype. The chain has TRBV7-8 and TRBJ2-3; TRBD2 agrees at 9 bases. V shed 3 bases and J 3 bases; nucleotides not matched to a gene: 1. CDR3 length: 14 residues. CDR1 and CDR2 from the germline V gene are SGHVS and FQNEAQ. CDR3 in amino acids: CASSFGLATDTQYF. CDR3 DNA sequence: TGTGCCAGCAGCTTCGGACTAGCGACAGATACGCAGTATTTT.

V usage is TRBV29-1 and J usage is TRBJ2-1, with unresolved D. CDR3 length: 12 residues. From germline, CDR1 is SQVTM and CDR2 ANQGSEA. With 2 bases removed from V and 4 bases from J, the gap between germline ends came to 6 bases. CDR3 sequence (DNA): TGCAGCGTTGAACCACAGTACAATGAGCAGTTCTTC. It translates to CSVEPQYNEQFF.

V and J are TRBV5-1 and TRBJ1-1; no firm D call. The germline CDR1 and CDR2 sequences are SGHRS and YFSETQ. This CDR3 is 15 amino acids long. V lost 4 bases, J lost 3 bases, and 16 bases lay in between. The CDR3 nucleotides are TGCGCCAGCAGCCTGTCCCGGGCTATGGACACTGAAGCTTTCTTT. The encoded protein is CASSLSRAMDTEAFF.

The J gene is TRBJ2-5, the V gene TRBV20-1; D is unclear. Germline CDR1 and CDR2: DFQATT and SNEGSKA (reference sequence). With 0 bases removed from V and 1 base from J, the gap between germline ends came to 12 bases. The CDR3 has 15 amino acids. CDR3 region: CSARDPTTSQETQYF. The CDR3 DNA follows: TGCAGTGCTAGAGATCCAACTACCTCCCAAGAGACCCAGTACTTC.

The rearrangement joins TRBV7-8 to TRBJ1-1, with unresolved D. Trimming left V 4 bases short and J 7 bases short, with 19 bases between. The CDR3 is 15 residues long. The germline V gene encodes CDR1 SGHVS and CDR2 FQNEAQ. This CDR3 reads CASSSRSSTRDEAFF. Here the CDR3 DNA reads TGTGCCAGCAGCTCCAGGTCTTCAACTCGGGATGAAGCTTTCTTT.

The sample holds many counts of this clonotype. The rearrangement uses TRBV11-2 and TRBJ1-4; D might be TRBD1 (6 bases). Germline V gives CDR1 SGHAT, CDR2 FQNNGV. Trimming stripped 2 bases from V and 6 bases from J, with 10 bases between. The CDR3 sequence is 14 residues long. The CDR3 nucleotides are TGTGCCAGCAGCTTAACGGGGGCTGATGAAAAACTGTTTTTT. This codes for CASSLTGADEKLFF.

A word on this clonotype: The conserved phenylalanine or tryptophan normally closing the CDR3 is absent here, so this likely arose from a read error. This chain connects TRBV6-5 to TRBJ1-2; no reliable D call. The ends were cut back, 11 bases at V and 2 bases at J, with 15 bases in the middle. This CDR3 is built from 13 residues. CDR1 and CDR2 (germline): MNHEY, SVGAGI. CDR3 region: CAVRQALNYGYTL. CDR3 coding DNA: TGTGCCGTACGACAAGCCCTAAACTATGGCTACACCCTC.

On this clonotype itself: One end of the junction is discordant with germline, which a read error may explain. This sequence joins TRBV7-6 and TRBJ1-1; 10 bases match TRBD1. CDR1 SGHVS and CDR2 FNYEAQ come from the germline V gene. This CDR3 comprises 16 residues. CDR3 sequence reads: CASSLKRTGGNTAAFF. CDR3 coding DNA: TGTGCCAGCAGCCTCAAGCGGACAGGGGGTAACACTGCAGCTTTCTTT.